This TCR beta chain was obtained from a study of CXCR3-negative and CXCR3-positive naive CD8 T cells. Study results and limitations: For CXCR3-positive naive cells, TRB CDR3s were more hydrophobic than those of CXCR3-negative naive cells. Across naive subsets, surface CD5 expression was comparable, and TCR strength was inferred from properties of the TRB CDR3.

CD45RO-CCR7+CD27+CD95- defined naive CD8+ T cells. Researchers prepared the TRB cDNA libraries using 5' RACE with UMI labels. TCRdb reprocessed the 5' RACE reads and reports one entry per CDR3 protein, with no DNA. The data show around 150,000 distinct CDR3 sequences, and the top ten clones hold around 0.37%. The CDR3 runs to 16 residues. Germline loops: CDR1 SEHNR, CDR2 FQNEAQ (reference sequence). A word on this clonotype: Its specificity is unknown.

This TCR came from a human donor in good health. Some clones in this sample may be carry-over from other donors' samples. V gene TRBV7-9 combines with J gene TRBJ1-4. Sequenced material: naive CXCR3+ CD8+ T cells from blood. Subset: CD45RO-CCR7+CD27+CD95- naive CD8+ T cells expressing CXCR3 (TNR3+). This chain's CDR3 is CASSSSLDPTNEKLFF.